This TCR beta chain was sequenced for a study of a mutant IDH1 vaccine in newly diagnosed glioma. From germline, CDR1 is GTSNPN and CDR2 SVGIG (reference sequence). The CDR3 spans 15 residues. Trimming cost V 3 bases and J 5 bases, with 16 bases left between them. Sample time point: week 35, safety follow-up. Topical imiquimod accompanied each vaccine dose, which consisted of 300 ug of mutant IDH1 20-mer peptide. TCRdb's table, derived via immunoSEQ multiplex PCR, lists solely in-frame clones and lacks some. The repertoire consists of around 60,000 clones, with roughly 81% occurring once and the leading ten covering around 5%. To note about this clone: Its antigen is not known.

The genes are TRBV30 and TRBJ1-4, with D unresolved. Sequences were derived from PBMCs, sampled from a glioma patient whose treatment included an IDH1 peptide vaccine. The sequence was collected from a man in his forties with glioma. CDR3 coding DNA: TGTGCCTGGAGCGCCTCTGACCGGGGAAATGAAAAACTGTTTTTT. This codes for CAWSASDRGNEKLFF.